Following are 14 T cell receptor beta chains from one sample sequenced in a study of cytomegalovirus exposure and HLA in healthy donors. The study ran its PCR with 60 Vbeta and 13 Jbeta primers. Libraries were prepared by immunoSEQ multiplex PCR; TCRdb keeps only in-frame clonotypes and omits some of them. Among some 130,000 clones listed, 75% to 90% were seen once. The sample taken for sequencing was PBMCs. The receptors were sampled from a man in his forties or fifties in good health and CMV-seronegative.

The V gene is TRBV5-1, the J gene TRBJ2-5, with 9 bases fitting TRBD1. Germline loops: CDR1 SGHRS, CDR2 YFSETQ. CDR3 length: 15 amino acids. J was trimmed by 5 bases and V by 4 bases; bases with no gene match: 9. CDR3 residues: CASSGQGQGSETQYF. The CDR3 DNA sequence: TGCGCCAGCAGCGGCCAGGGACAGGGTTCGGAGACCCAGTACTTC.

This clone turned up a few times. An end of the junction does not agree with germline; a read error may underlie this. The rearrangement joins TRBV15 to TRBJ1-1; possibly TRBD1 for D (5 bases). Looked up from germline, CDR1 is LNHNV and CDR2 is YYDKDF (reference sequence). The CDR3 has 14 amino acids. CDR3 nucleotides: TGTGCCACCAGCCATGGGGGGAAGAACGCTGAAGCTTTCTTT. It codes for CATSHGGKNAEAFF.

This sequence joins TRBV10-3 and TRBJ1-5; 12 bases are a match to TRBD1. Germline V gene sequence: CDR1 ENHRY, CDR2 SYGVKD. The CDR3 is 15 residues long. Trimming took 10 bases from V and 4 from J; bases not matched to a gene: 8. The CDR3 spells CATRDRGQDNQPQHF. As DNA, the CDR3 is TGTGCCACCCGGGACAGGGGGCAGGATAATCAGCCCCAGCATTTT.

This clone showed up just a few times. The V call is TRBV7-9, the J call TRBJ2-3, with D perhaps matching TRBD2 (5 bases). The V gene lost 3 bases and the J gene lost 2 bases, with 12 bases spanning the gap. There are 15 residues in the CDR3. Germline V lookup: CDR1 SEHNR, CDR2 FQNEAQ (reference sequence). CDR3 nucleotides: TGTGCCAGCAGCTTTGGAGGAGAGTCCACAGATACGCAGTATTTT. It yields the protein CASSFGGESTDTQYF.

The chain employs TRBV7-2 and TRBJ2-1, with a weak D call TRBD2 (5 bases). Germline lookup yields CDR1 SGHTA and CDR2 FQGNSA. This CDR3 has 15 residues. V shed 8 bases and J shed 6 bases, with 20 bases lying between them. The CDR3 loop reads CASVNPPLGSNEQFF. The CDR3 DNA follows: TGTGCCAGCGTCAACCCCCCCCTGGGGAGCAATGAGCAGTTCTTC.

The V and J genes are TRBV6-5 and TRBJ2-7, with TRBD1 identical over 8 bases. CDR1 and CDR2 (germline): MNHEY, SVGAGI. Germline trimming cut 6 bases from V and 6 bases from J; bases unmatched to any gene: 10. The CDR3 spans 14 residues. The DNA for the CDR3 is TGTGCCAGCAGACCAGGGACAGGATCTCTCGAGCAGTACTTC. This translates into CASRPGTGSLEQYF.

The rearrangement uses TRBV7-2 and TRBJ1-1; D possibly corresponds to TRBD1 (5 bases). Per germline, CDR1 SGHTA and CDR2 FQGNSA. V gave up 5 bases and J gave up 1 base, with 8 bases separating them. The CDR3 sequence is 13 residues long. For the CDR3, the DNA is TGTGCCAGCAGCCCAGGGCAGAACACTGAAGCTTTCTTT. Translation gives CASSPGQNTEAFF.

The CDR3 reads CASLSASGGYEQYF. CDR3 nucleotide sequence: TGTGCCAGCCTTAGCGCCAGTGGCGGCTACGAGCAGTACTTC. The genes are TRBV6-5 and TRBJ2-5, with D possibly TRBD2 on 5 matching bases. Gene TRBJ2-7 matches the end of the DNA better, so the J call may be wrong. Germline V gene lookup returns CDR1 MNHEY and CDR2 SVGAGI. The CDR3 spans 14 residues.

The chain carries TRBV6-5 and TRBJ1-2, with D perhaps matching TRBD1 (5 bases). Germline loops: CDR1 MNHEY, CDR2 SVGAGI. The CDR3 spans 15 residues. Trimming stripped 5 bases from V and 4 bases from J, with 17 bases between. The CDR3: CASSPSPTAIYGYTF. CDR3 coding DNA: TGTGCCAGCAGTCCTTCTCCGACAGCGATCTATGGCTACACCTTC.

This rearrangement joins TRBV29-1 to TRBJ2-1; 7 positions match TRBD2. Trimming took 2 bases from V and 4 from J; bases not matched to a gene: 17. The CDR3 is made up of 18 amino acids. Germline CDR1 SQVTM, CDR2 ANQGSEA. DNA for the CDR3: TGCAGCGTTGAATACGCGGGAGTTCCGCAGGCCTTTTACAATGAGCAGTTCTTC. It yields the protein CSVEYAGVPQAFYNEQFF.

The DNA of the CDR3 is TGTGCCAGCATCTCCGGGGGGAGCTCCTACAATGAGCAGTTCTTC. The encoded protein is CASISGGSSYNEQFF. This chain joins TRBV7-8 and TRBJ2-1, with TRBD2 matching over 7 bases. CDR3 length equals 15 residues. Germline-derived CDR1 and CDR2 are SGHVS and FQNEAQ. V was pared by 7 bases and J by 0 bases, with 6 bases of the junction left unmatched.

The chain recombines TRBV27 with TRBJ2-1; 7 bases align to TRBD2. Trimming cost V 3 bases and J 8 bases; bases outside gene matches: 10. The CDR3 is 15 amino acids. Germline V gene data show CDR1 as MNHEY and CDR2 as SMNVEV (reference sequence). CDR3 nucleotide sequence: TGTGCCAGCAGTTTTTTAGCGGCTAGCGGCCATGAGCAGTTCTTC. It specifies CASSFLAASGHEQFF.

In DNA, the CDR3 is TGCGCCAGCAGCTTGGGGGCGTCGAACACCGGGGAGCTGTTTTTT. It specifies CASSLGASNTGELFF. This chain joins TRBV5-1 and TRBJ2-2; D call uncertain. CDR1 and CDR2 (germline): SGHRS, YFSETQ. Between the trimmed V and J ends, which lost 0 bases and 0 bases, there was a span of 6 bases. This CDR3 comprises 15 residues.

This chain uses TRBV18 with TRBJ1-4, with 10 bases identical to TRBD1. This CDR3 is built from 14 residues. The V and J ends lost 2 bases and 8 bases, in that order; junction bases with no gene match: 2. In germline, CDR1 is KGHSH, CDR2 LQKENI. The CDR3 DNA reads TGTGCCAGCTCACCAGGGACAGGGGTCGAAAAACTGTTTTTT. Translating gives CASSPGTGVEKLFF.